A single sample is the source of the 21 T cell receptor beta chains below, sequenced in a study of chemoradiotherapy in HPV16-positive cancers. Assay used: immunoSEQ multiplex PCR; TCRdb lists only in-frame clones, some missing. The data show roughly 28,000 clones, about 89% seen once. Source: blood, taken from a patient who underwent chemoradiotherapy. The receptor set was obtained from a human donor with HPV-associated anogenital cancer.

This clone is a singleton in its sample. V and J are TRBV4-3 and TRBJ2-1, with 9 bases matching TRBD2. Germline CDR1 LGHNA, CDR2 YSLEER. The CDR3 consists of 15 residues. After removal of 0 bases from V and 5 bases from J, the junction contained 2 bases not matched to a gene. CDR3 coding DNA: TGCGCCAGCAGCCAAGAGGTAGCGGGGGACAATGAGCAGTTCTTC. Its protein product is CASSQEVAGDNEQFF.

V is TRBV18 and J is TRBJ1-1, with no clear D. In germline, CDR1 is KGHSH, CDR2 LQKENI. Between the trimmed V and J ends, which lost 0 bases and 0 bases, there was a span of 11 bases. This CDR3 contains 16 residues. Written as DNA, the CDR3 is TGTGCCAGCTCACCACCGTTGGGAGTTATGAACACTGAAGCTTTCTTT. Protein sequence: CASSPPLGVMNTEAFF.

This clone was observed once. The chain employs TRBV19 and TRBJ2-3; 12 bases are shared with TRBD2. The CDR3 runs to 16 residues. The V and J ends lost 6 bases and 3 bases, in that order; junction bases with no gene match: 7. From germline, CDR1 is LNHDA and CDR2 SQIVND (reference sequence). CDR3 DNA: TGTGCCAGTAGCCTTGGGACTAGCGGGCTTACAGATACGCAGTATTTT. It encodes CASSLGTSGLTDTQYF.

The chain carries TRBV7-8 and TRBJ2-7, with 8 positions matching TRBD1. There are 15 residues in the CDR3. J lost 2 bases, V lost 0 bases, and 3 bases had no gene match. Germline CDR1 reads SGHVS; CDR2 reads FQNEAQ. CDR3 amino acids: CASSLAGTGTYEQYF. CDR3 DNA: TGTGCCAGCAGCTTAGCAGGGACAGGTACCTACGAGCAGTACTTC.

The gene calls are TRBV28 and TRBJ1-1, with D possibly TRBD1 on 5 matching bases. This CDR3 spans 15 amino acids. Deletions cut 1 base from V and 3 bases from J, with 12 bases between. Germline lookup yields CDR1 MDHEN and CDR2 SYDVKM. CDR3 DNA: TGTGCCAGCAGTTTATCCCGGGGGATGGACACTGAAGCTTTCTTT. It encodes CASSLSRGMDTEAFF.

The CDR3 nucleotides read TGTGCCAGCAGTGACATAATTCGGGAAAAACTGTTTTTT. Amino acid sequence: CASSDIIREKLFF. The gene calls are TRBV6-5 and TRBJ1-4, with no clear D. The V gene's germline CDR1 is MNHEY and CDR2 SVGAGI. The CDR3 length is 13 residues. Trimming removed 5 bases at V and 8 bases at J, with 12 bases between.

This chain links TRBV19 with TRBJ1-2; the D gene is possibly TRBD1 (6 bases). V lost 7 bases and J 8 bases, leaving 17 bases between the germline ends. In germline, CDR1 is LNHDA, CDR2 SQIVND (reference sequence). This CDR3 is 13 amino acids long. The CDR3 protein is CASTPRAGGGYTF. The CDR3 DNA follows: TGTGCCAGTACCCCCCGGGCGGGGGGCGGCTACACCTTC.

The gene calls are TRBV4-3 and TRBJ1-3; maybe TRBD1 (6 bases). CDR1 and CDR2 from the germline V gene are LGHNA and YSLEER. The CDR3 length is 14 residues. Trimming took 1 base from V and 7 from J, leaving 11 bases between them. The DNA for the CDR3 is TGCGCCAGCAGCCAAGGAGGGGGAGGGAACACCATATATTTT. Its protein is CASSQGGGGNTIYF.

By frequency in the sample, this clone is medium-sized (0.01 to 0.1%). This chain uses TRBV11-1 with TRBJ2-1, with 8 bases identical to TRBD1. The CDR3 runs 15 residues. V was pared by 3 bases and J by 1 base, with 2 bases of the junction left unmatched. The V gene's germline CDR1 is SGHAT and CDR2 FQDESV (reference sequence). The CDR3 spells CASSFDRGSYNEQFF. The CDR3 nucleotides read TGTGCCAGCAGCTTTGACAGGGGTTCCTACAATGAGCAGTTCTTC.

V gene TRBV5-1 combines with J gene TRBJ2-1, with 14 bases matching TRBD2. This CDR3 has 16 residues. Losses at the gene ends were 4 bases for V and 10 bases for J; bases not matched to a gene: 10. Per germline, CDR1 SGHRS and CDR2 YFSETQ. The CDR3 sequence is CASSPPGLAGVGEQFF. DNA for the CDR3: TGCGCCAGCAGCCCCCCGGGACTAGCGGGGGTAGGGGAGCAGTTCTTC.

The chain carries TRBV27 and TRBJ2-2; TRBD1 is a possible D gene (6 bases). Germline loops: CDR1 MNHEY, CDR2 SMNVEV (reference sequence). CDR3 length: 13 residues. Trimming removed 2 bases at V and 5 bases at J, with 6 bases between. The CDR3 DNA sequence: TGTGCCAGCAGTTTAGACAGGACCGGGGAGCTGTTTTTT. This codes for CASSLDRTGELFF.

This chain uses TRBV28 with TRBJ2-2; TRBD2 aligns across 11 bases. Germline CDR1 MDHEN, CDR2 SYDVKM. The CDR3 sequence is 17 residues long. J lost 3 bases, V lost 5 bases, and 8 bases had no gene match. CDR3 nucleotides: TGTGCCAGCAGTCCCTATAGCGGGAGGGAGGACACCGGGGAGCTGTTTTTT. Its protein is CASSPYSGREDTGELFF.

This clone has a single count. The chain joins TRBV7-9 to TRBJ2-3, with 8 bases fitting TRBD2. V dropped 2 bases and J dropped 2; count of bases not matched to a gene: 6. This CDR3 has 16 amino acids. The germline V gene encodes CDR1 SEHNR and CDR2 FQNEAQ (reference sequence). The CDR3 loop is CASSLIVAGNTDTQYF. In DNA form, the CDR3 reads TGTGCCAGCAGCTTAATCGTAGCGGGGAACACAGATACGCAGTATTTT. The full variable domain, rest sourced from reference TRBV7-9 and TRBJ2-3, is DTGVSQNPRHKITKRGQNVTFRCDPISEHNRLYWYRQTLGQGPEFLTYFQNEAQLEKSRLLSDRFSAERPKGSFSTLEIQRTEQGDSAMYLCASSLIVAGNTDTQYFGPGTRLTVL.

This rearrangement joins TRBV18 to TRBJ1-6; weak D call: TRBD1 (5 bases). Trimming cost V 3 bases and J 6 bases, with 15 bases left between them. The V gene's germline CDR1 is KGHSH and CDR2 LQKENI. This CDR3 contains 16 residues. For the CDR3, the DNA is TGTGCCAGCTCACCGGGAGAGCGGGGGTCTAATTCACCCCTCCACTTT. This codes for CASSPGERGSNSPLHF. Together with reference TRBV18 and TRBJ1-6, the CDR3 gives the full variable domain: NAGVMQNPRHLVRRRGQEARLRCSPMKGHSHVYWYRQLPEEGLKFMVYLQKENIIDESGMPKERFSAEFPKEGPSILRIQQVVRGDSAAYFCASSPGERGSNSPLHFGNGTRLTVT.

The chain uses TRBV9 and TRBJ2-7; D is unclear. V lost 0 bases and J lost 0, with 7 bases in between. The CDR3 is 14 residues long. Germline V gene sequence: CDR1 SGDLS, CDR2 YYNGEE. The CDR3: CASSVGGSSYEQYF. In nucleotides, the CDR3 is TGTGCCAGCAGCGTAGGTGGCTCCTCCTACGAGCAGTACTTC.

The chain employs TRBV7-9 and TRBJ2-1, with D possibly matching TRBD2 (7 bases). V was trimmed by 7 bases and J by 5 bases, leaving 24 bases between them. The CDR3 covers 17 residues. From germline, CDR1 is SEHNR and CDR2 FQNEAQ (reference sequence). The CDR3 DNA reads as TGTGCCAGCACCCCGAGAGGGGGGGAAGGAGGAAACAATGAGCAGTTCTTC. Amino acids: CASTPRGGEGGNNEQFF.

This clone has only a few counts. The chain is built from TRBV11-2 and TRBJ2-2; D is tentatively TRBD1 or TRBD2 (5 bases each). V dropped 1 base and J dropped 0 bases, with 9 bases sitting between them. CDR3 length: 16 residues. Looked up from germline, CDR1 is SGHAT and CDR2 is FQNNGV. CDR3 sequence reads: CASSLGDLANTGELFF. DNA for the CDR3: TGTGCCAGCAGCTTAGGGGACCTCGCGAACACCGGGGAGCTGTTTTTT.

The gene calls are TRBV7-3 and TRBJ2-7; no clear D. The germline V and J ends were trimmed by 2 bases and 0 bases, with 5 bases remaining between them. CDR3 size: 13 residues. Germline V gives CDR1 SGHTA, CDR2 FQGTGA. Here the CDR3 DNA reads TGTGCCAGCAGCTTACAGGACTCCTACGAGCAGTACTTC. Translated, it gives CASSLQDSYEQYF. Full variable domain (outside the CDR3, taken from reference TRBV7-3 and TRBJ2-7): GAGVSQTPSNKVTEKGKYVELRCDPISGHTALYWYRQSLGQGPEFLIYFQGTGAADDSGLPNDRFFAVRPEGSVSTLKIQRTERGDSAVYLCASSLQDSYEQYFGPGTRLTVT.

Here the CDR3 reads CASSPGPLNTGELFF. The CDR3 DNA reads as TGTGCCAGCAGCCCGGGGCCCTTGAACACCGGGGAGCTGTTTTTT. The V and J genes are TRBV7-9 and TRBJ2-2; D may match TRBD1 or TRBD2 (5 bases each). V gave up 5 bases and J gave up 1 base, with 11 bases separating them. Per the germline V gene, CDR1 is SEHNR and CDR2 is FQNEAQ (reference sequence). The CDR3 is made up of 15 amino acids.

The chain couples TRBV11-2 to TRBJ2-5; D may be TRBD2 (5 bases). V was shortened by 4 bases and J by 7 bases, with 10 bases between the two germline ends. The CDR3 has 12 amino acids. CDR1 and CDR2 from the germline V gene are SGHAT and FQNNGV. Here the CDR3 DNA reads TGTGCCAGCAGCTCACCCCGGGGGACCCAGTACTTC. This translates into CASSSPRGTQYF.

The chain links TRBV6-5 to TRBJ1-5; maybe TRBD1 (6 bases). Germline assignment: CDR1 MNHEY and CDR2 SVGAGI. There are 13 residues in the CDR3. The ends were cut back, 2 bases at V and 7 bases at J, with 9 bases in the middle. The CDR3 loop is CASSYGGAQPQHF. The CDR3 DNA follows: TGTGCCAGCAGTTACGGGGGGGCCCAGCCCCAGCATTTT.